This paragraph covers one T cell receptor (beta chain) sequence. The authors' processing: It was from reference gene primer amplification that nucleated cell counts were estimated. Clones were sequenced by immunoSEQ multiplex PCR, and TCRdb holds only the in-frame ones, with some missing. The V and J calls and the clone size are those of that table, but D and trimming were determined from the DNA. Of 200,000 to 300,000 clones in the sample, about 86% are singletons; the top ten hold roughly 9.8%. Looked up from germline, CDR1 is GTSNPN and CDR2 is SVGIG (reference sequence). This CDR3 is 13 amino acids long. V lost 6 bases, J lost 6 bases, and 10 bases stayed unmatched. The data originate from a study of blood T cell repertoires in COVID-19. Looking at the study overall: T cells, B-cell-depleted T cells, or PBMCs provided the cDNA or gDNA that served as material.

The source material was peripheral blood. The sequence came from a man aged 80 or over with acute or convalescent COVID-19. The chain recombines TRBV30 with TRBJ2-7; 8 bases are a match to TRBD1. The CDR3 sequence is CACSGQVMGEQYF. DNA for the CDR3: TGTGCCTGTTCGGGACAGGTCATGGGCGAGCAGTACTTC.